The subject of this entry is one TCR beta chain. The antigen is undetermined. The CDR3 spans 14 residues. Trimming shortened V by 3 bases and J by 1 base, and 9 bases separated the two germline ends. Germline CDR1 and CDR2: SNHLY and FYNNEI. This sample stems from a study of vaccination and CD4 T cells after COVID-19. An Oncomine TCR Beta short-read assay was used to sequence the DNA from cultured CD4+ T cells. TCRdb itself ran the PCR reads through MiXCR, one entry per CDR3 protein. Of about 5,400 distinct CDR3 sequences listed, approximately 62% were seen once; the top ten hold roughly half. Treatment defined: roughly 10-day PBMC culture with coronavirus spike peptide pools or control peptides (ViraFEST assay). Pre-COVID-19 pandemic sampling (2011-2018) yielded the unexposed donor's CD4+ T cells.

The sequence was obtained from a human donor in good health. The gene calls are TRBV2 and TRBJ1-1; D is unclear. The sequencing sample was made of CD4+ T cells from blood, cultured in vitro. The CDR3 DNA reads as TGTGCCAGCAGTGACCTTCTTTCGAACACTGAAGCTTTCTTT. This translates into CASSDLLSNTEAFF.